The 8 T cell receptor beta chains listed next were all sequenced from one sample in a study of quantifying T cell responses using KT2 cells. Turning to the study itself: TCR alpha and beta constant-region primers primed reverse transcription of RNA.

Each cDNA got a UMI-containing oligo ligated at its 3' end. First-round PCR used approximately 4 cycles and beta primers RC1.1 and RC1.2 covering TRBC1 and TRBC2. Via MiXCR, TCRdb re-called the UMI-ligation and nested PCR reads, giving one row per CDR3 protein. The table lists approximately 50,000 distinct CDR3 sequences, roughly 12% of them singletons, with about 10% in the top ten. The sequencing input was PBMCs spiked with cells of the T cell clone KT2. These receptors were taken from a human donor.

V and J are TRBV11-2 and TRBJ2-7, with D possibly being TRBD2 (5 bases). Looked up from germline, CDR1 is SGHAT and CDR2 is FQNNGV. The CDR3 has 17 amino acids. Trimming stripped 5 bases from V and 4 bases from J, with 24 bases between. CDR3 residues: CASSPGRGYSVNYEQYF. The CDR3 DNA reads TGTGCCAGCAGCCCCGGGCGAGGGTACTCGGTAAATTACGAGCAGTACTTC.

The table lists this clonotype with a few counts. The chain uses TRBV9 and TRBJ1-5; weak D call: TRBD1 (6 bases). The V end lost 0 bases, the J end lost 3 bases, and 19 bases lay between the germline ends. Germline V gene lookup returns CDR1 SGDLS and CDR2 YYNGEE. The CDR3 totals 18 residues. The CDR3 bases are TGTGCCAGCAGCGTAGTGGTAGCTATCTGGGGGGCCAATCAGCCCCAGCATTTT. Amino acid sequence: CASSVVVAIWGANQPQHF.

This clonotype has just a few counts. This rearrangement joins TRBV20-1 to TRBJ2-4; 8 nucleotides align to TRBD2. The V segment lost 3 bases and the J segment 8 bases; nucleotides outside the gene matches: 12. Germline CDR1 reads DFQATT; CDR2 reads SNEGSKA (reference sequence). The CDR3 extends over 15 amino acids. CDR3 in amino acids: CSARVRGDGQDIQYF. In DNA form, the CDR3 reads TGCAGTGCTAGGGTGCGGGGGGACGGGCAAGACATTCAGTACTTC.

The chain links TRBV6-6 to TRBJ1-3, with TRBD1 matching 9 bases. Trimming at V came to 0 bases and at J to 4 bases, leaving 10 bases not matched to a gene. Germline CDR1 MNHNY, CDR2 SVGAGI (reference sequence). The CDR3 runs 18 residues. The CDR3 loop reads CASSYSLETGGFGNTIYF. Here the CDR3 DNA reads TGTGCCAGCAGTTACTCGCTTGAGACAGGGGGATTCGGAAACACCATATATTTT.

There are a few counts of this clonotype. The chain couples TRBV5-1 to TRBJ2-3, with D perhaps being TRBD1 or TRBD2 (5 bases each). Trimming stripped 0 bases from V and 0 bases from J, with 11 bases between. Germline assignment: CDR1 SGHRS and CDR2 YFSETQ. The CDR3 loop spans 16 amino acids. CDR3: CASSLGGRASTDTQYF. In DNA form, the CDR3 reads TGCGCCAGCAGCTTGGGGGGACGAGCTAGCACAGATACGCAGTATTTT.

This clonotype was observed many times. The J gene is TRBJ1-5, the V gene TRBV7-2; D possibly corresponds to TRBD1 (5 bases). V dropped 0 bases and J dropped 2 bases, with 8 bases sitting between them. This CDR3 has 15 amino acids. Germline lookup yields CDR1 SGHTA and CDR2 FQGNSA. The CDR3 here is CASSLAGGGNQPQHF. CDR3 coding DNA: TGTGCCAGCAGCTTAGCCGGGGGGGGCAATCAGCCCCAGCATTTT.

The chain employs TRBV11-2 and TRBJ2-3; TRBD2 might be the D (5 bases). Germline V gene lookup returns CDR1 SGHAT and CDR2 FQNNGV. The CDR3 totals 16 residues. Trimming removed 7 bases at V and 0 bases at J, with 17 bases between. Written as DNA, the CDR3 is TGTGCCAGCATCAGCGGTCTGTTTTCTAGCACAGATACGCAGTATTTT. Encoded protein: CASISGLFSSTDTQYF.

Regarding this clonotype: A much bigger clone sits one base away, suggesting this may be a read error. The chain couples TRBV12-3 or TRBV12-4 to TRBJ2-1; maybe TRBD2 (6 bases). This CDR3 region has 14 residues. V lost 3 bases and J lost 6, with 12 bases in between. The CDR3 loop is CASSLEGNFNEQFF. The CDR3, as DNA: TGTGCCAGCAGTTTGGAGGGGAACTTCAATGAGCAGTTCTTC.